This T cell receptor beta chain was documented in a study of cytomegalovirus exposure and HLA in healthy donors. PCR amplification relied on 60 Vbeta primers (plus 13 Jbeta primers). Clones were sequenced by immunoSEQ multiplex PCR, and TCRdb holds only the in-frame ones, with some missing. The table shows 150,000 or so clones, with 75% to 85% occurring only once. This receptor was identified in a man aged 30 to 39 in good health and CMV-seropositive. The sequenced material came from PBMCs.

The chain's CDR3 is CASSPRVLLGDGYTF. DNA of the CDR3: TGTGCCAGCAGCCCCCGGGTCCTCCTGGGAGATGGCTACACCTTC. The chain joins TRBV5-4 to TRBJ1-2; D gene uncertain. Germline values: CDR1 SGHNT, CDR2 YYREEE (reference sequence). This CDR3 has 15 residues. The germline V and J ends were trimmed by 4 bases and 6 bases, with 19 bases remaining between them.